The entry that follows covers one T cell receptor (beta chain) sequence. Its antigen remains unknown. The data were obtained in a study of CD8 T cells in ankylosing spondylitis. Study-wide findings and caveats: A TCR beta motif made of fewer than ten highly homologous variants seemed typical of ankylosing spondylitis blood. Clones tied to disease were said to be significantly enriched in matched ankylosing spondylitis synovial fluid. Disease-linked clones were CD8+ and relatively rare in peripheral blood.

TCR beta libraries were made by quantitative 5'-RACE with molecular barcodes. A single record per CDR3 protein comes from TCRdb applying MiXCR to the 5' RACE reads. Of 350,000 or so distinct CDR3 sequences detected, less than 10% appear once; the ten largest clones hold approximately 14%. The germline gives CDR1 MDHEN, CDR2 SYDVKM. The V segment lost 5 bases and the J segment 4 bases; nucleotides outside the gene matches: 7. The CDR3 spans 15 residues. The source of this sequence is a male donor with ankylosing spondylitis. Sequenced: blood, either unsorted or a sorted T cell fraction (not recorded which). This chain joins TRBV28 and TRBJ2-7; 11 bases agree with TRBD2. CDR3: CASSRPSGRWYEQYF. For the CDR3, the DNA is TGTGCCAGCAGTCGCCCTAGCGGGAGGTGGTACGAGCAGTACTTC.